A single sample gave rise to the 24 T cell receptor beta chains below, sequenced in a study of blood T cell repertoires in COVID-19. Some clones are missing from TCRdb's copy, which holds only in-frame ones; the method was immunoSEQ multiplex PCR. This sample has roughly 180,000 clones, with about 93% found just once. Input material: peripheral blood. The receptors stem from a man aged 30 to 39 with COVID-19, enrolled during active disease.

This clone was seen a few times. This sequence joins TRBV7-9 and TRBJ2-2, with a possible D match to TRBD1 (5 bases). In germline, CDR1 is SEHNR, CDR2 FQNEAQ (reference sequence). This CDR3 is 13 amino acids long. The germline V and J ends were trimmed by 2 bases and 5 bases, with 6 bases remaining between them. CDR3 coding DNA: TGTGCCAGCAGCTTACCAGGGACCGGGGAGCTGTTTTTT. This translates into CASSLPGTGELFF.

J is TRBJ1-1 and V is TRBV6-5, with 11 positions matching TRBD1. CDR1 MNHEY and CDR2 SVGAGI come from the germline V gene. The CDR3 extends over 15 amino acids. V was pared by 2 bases and J by 3 bases, with 2 bases of the junction left unmatched. The chain's CDR3 is CASSYGTGGYTEAFF. CDR3 DNA sequence: TGTGCCAGCAGTTACGGGACAGGGGGATACACTGAAGCTTTCTTT.

V usage is TRBV11-2 and J usage is TRBJ2-3; 8 bases line up with TRBD1. The CDR3 has 15 amino acids. Trimming cost V 5 bases and J 0 bases; bases outside gene matches: 4. Per germline, CDR1 SGHAT and CDR2 FQNNGV. DNA for the CDR3: TGTGCCAGCAGCCCTCAGGGGGCGAGCACAGATACGCAGTATTTT. Residues: CASSPQGASTDTQYF.

This clone showed up just once. The J gene is TRBJ1-1, the V gene TRBV6-5; 8 bases match TRBD1. The CDR3 totals 14 residues. V was pared by 7 bases and J by 6 bases, with 10 bases of the junction left unmatched. Germline assignment: CDR1 MNHEY and CDR2 SVGAGI. In DNA, the CDR3 is TGTGCCAGCACCCCGGACAGGGTGATACCTGAAGCTTTCTTT. It translates to CASTPDRVIPEAFF.

The rearrangement uses TRBV24-1 and TRBJ1-2; perhaps TRBD1 as D (5 bases). V dropped 4 bases and J dropped 5 bases, with 7 bases sitting between them. Germline CDR1 is KGHDR and CDR2 is SFDVKD. The CDR3 is 12 amino acids. CDR3 DNA: TGTGCCACCAGTGAATCAGGGTATGGCTACACCTTC. It translates to CATSESGYGYTF.

This chain links TRBV5-4 with TRBJ1-2, with 12 positions matching TRBD1. CDR3 size: 15 residues. Germline CDR1 and CDR2: SGHNT and YYREEE (reference sequence). The trim removed 2 bases at V and 4 bases at J, leaving 3 bases unmatched. DNA of the CDR3: TGTGCCAGCAGCTTACCGGGACAGGGGGCCTATGGCTACACCTTC. It specifies CASSLPGQGAYGYTF.

V gene TRBV6-5 combines with J gene TRBJ1-6; D gene uncertain. The CDR3 length is 13 residues. With 6 bases removed from V and 11 bases from J, the gap between germline ends came to 14 bases. Looked up from germline, CDR1 is MNHEY and CDR2 is SVGAGI. The CDR3 protein is CASSPREAAPLHF. The CDR3 bases are TGTGCCAGCAGCCCACGGGAGGCGGCACCCCTCCACTTT.

This clone has just one count. The gene calls are TRBV28 and TRBJ1-1; 7 bases fit TRBD1. With 4 bases clipped from V and 2 bases from J, the junction kept 7 bases outside the gene matches. The CDR3 covers 15 residues. CDR1 is MDHEN, CDR2 SYDVKM, per germline. The CDR3 loop reads CASSSRTGLNTEAFF. CDR3 coding DNA: TGTGCCAGCAGTTCCCGGACAGGACTTAACACTGAAGCTTTCTTT.

The rearrangement joins TRBV3-1 (or the pseudogene TRBV3-2) to TRBJ2-5; 9 positions match TRBD2. Looked up from germline, CDR1 is LGHDT and CDR2 is YNNKEL (reference sequence). J gave up 2 bases and V 6 bases, and 1 base lay outside the gene matches. The CDR3 extends over 13 amino acids. The CDR3 loop is CASRTSGQETQYF. The CDR3 nucleotides read TGTGCCAGCAGGACTAGCGGACAAGAGACCCAGTACTTC.

The V gene is TRBV5-6, the J gene TRBJ1-2; 7 bases are shared with TRBD1. CDR1 and CDR2 (germline): SGHDT, YYEEEE. V shed 3 bases, J shed 4 bases, and the junction held 9 bases outside the gene matches. This CDR3 is built from 15 residues. The CDR3 loop reads CASSSNGQDLYGYTF. The DNA of the CDR3 is TGTGCCAGCAGCTCCAACGGACAGGACCTCTATGGCTACACCTTC.

The rearrangement links TRBV9 to TRBJ1-4; D gene unclear. This CDR3 spans 13 amino acids. The V and J ends lost 2 bases and 7 bases respectively, with 9 bases between them. CDR1 SGDLS and CDR2 YYNGEE come from the germline V gene. This CDR3 reads CASSVAGGEKLFF. The CDR3, as DNA: TGTGCCAGCAGCGTCGCGGGCGGTGAAAAACTGTTTTTT. Complete variable domain (other parts from reference TRBV9 and TRBJ1-4): DSGVTQTPKHLITATGQRVTLRCSPRSGDLSVYWYQQSLDQGLQFLIQYYNGEERAKGNILERFSAQQFPDLHSELNLSSLELGDSALYFCASSVAGGEKLFFGSGTQLSVL.

The chain employs TRBV3-1 (or the pseudogene TRBV3-2) and TRBJ2-1; perhaps TRBD2 as D (6 bases). Per germline, CDR1 LGHDT and CDR2 YNNKEL (reference sequence). This CDR3 comprises 15 residues. The V and J ends lost 4 bases and 5 bases respectively, with 15 bases between them. The CDR3 protein is CASSRTGLDNNEQFF. For the CDR3, the DNA is TGTGCCAGCAGCCGCACGGGACTTGATAACAATGAGCAGTTCTTC.

The chain couples TRBV6-6 to TRBJ2-6; TRBD2 is a possible D gene (6 bases). Germline V gives CDR1 MNHNY, CDR2 SVGAGI (reference sequence). This CDR3 contains 16 residues. V was cut by 1 base and J by 2 bases, with 9 bases left in between. The CDR3 DNA reads TGTGCCAGCAGTTACTGGGAGGCCCCTGGGGCCAACGTCCTGACTTTC. Translating gives CASSYWEAPGANVLTF.

The chain is built from TRBV5-1 and TRBJ1-2, with 7 bases fitting TRBD1. The length of the CDR3 is 13 residues. The V and J ends lost 3 bases and 7 bases, in that order; junction bases with no gene match: 6. CDR1 SGHRS and CDR2 YFSETQ come from the germline V gene. CDR3 sequence: CASSSTGYGGYTF. Written as DNA, the CDR3 is TGCGCCAGCAGCTCGACAGGGTACGGTGGCTACACCTTC.

This clone was seen more than once but under ten times. The CDR3 region is CASSPGQGQETQYF. The CDR3 DNA reads as TGTGCCAGCTCACCCGGACAGGGGCAAGAGACCCAGTACTTC. V is TRBV18 and J is TRBJ2-5; 9 bases fit TRBD1. The ends lost 3 bases at V and 2 bases at J; junction bases unmatched: 1. Germline V gene data show CDR1 as KGHSH and CDR2 as LQKENI. This CDR3 has 14 amino acids.

The chain joins TRBV4-1 to TRBJ2-7; TRBD1 aligns across 10 bases. The CDR3 spans 16 residues. V trimming: 4 bases; J trimming: 2 bases; junction bases outside the gene matches: 8. Germline CDR1 MGHRA, CDR2 YSYEKL. CDR3 bases: TGCGCCAGCAGCCCGCGCGGACAGGGGGGGACCTACGAGCAGTACTTC. This gives the protein CASSPRGQGGTYEQYF.

The genes are TRBV6-2 or TRBV6-3 and TRBJ1-5; D ambiguous. V lost 0 bases, J lost 0 bases, and 9 bases lay in between. The length of the CDR3 is 16 residues. Germline V gene lookup returns CDR1 MNHEY and CDR2 SVGEGT. The CDR3: CASSYSSGYSNQPQHF. CDR3 in DNA: TGTGCCAGCAGTTACTCGAGCGGATATAGCAATCAGCCCCAGCATTTT.

This clone appeared a single time. The rearrangement links TRBV29-1 to TRBJ2-1; D is unclear. Trimming cost V 3 bases and J 7 bases, with 4 bases left between them. Germline V lookup: CDR1 SQVTM, CDR2 ANQGSEA. The CDR3 extends over 10 amino acids. The CDR3: CSVEYNEQFF. The CDR3 DNA is TGCAGCGTTGAGTATAATGAGCAGTTCTTC.

The chain is built from TRBV3-1 (or the pseudogene TRBV3-2) and TRBJ2-2, with D perhaps matching TRBD2 (6 bases). Germline CDR1 is LGHDT and CDR2 is YNNKEL (reference sequence). The CDR3 contains 15 residues. Trimming cost V 2 bases and J 1 base, with 8 bases left between them. CDR3 region: CASSQTGRNTGELFF. In DNA form, the CDR3 reads TGTGCCAGCAGCCAAACCGGGAGGAACACCGGGGAGCTGTTTTTT.

The gene calls are TRBV6-6 and TRBJ1-2; 7 positions agree with TRBD1. The V gene's germline CDR1 is MNHNY and CDR2 SVGAGI (reference sequence). This CDR3 contains 15 residues. J gave up 6 bases and V 0 bases, and 7 bases lay outside the gene matches. This chain's CDR3 is CASSYSKGALDGYTF. CDR3 nucleotide sequence: TGTGCCAGCAGTTACTCGAAGGGGGCTTTAGATGGCTACACCTTC.

This chain joins TRBV23-1 and TRBJ1-4; D may be TRBD1 (6 bases). TRBV23-1 is reported as an ORF; its role is uncertain. Trimming removed 2 bases from V and 6 bases from J, with 13 bases in between. The length of the CDR3 is 15 residues. CDR3 residues: CASSQECRGDEKLFF. The CDR3 bases are TGCGCCAGCAGTCAAGAGTGCAGGGGAGATGAAAAACTGTTTTTT.

The gene calls are TRBV7-7 and TRBJ2-5, with 14 bases matching TRBD2. Trimming at V came to 5 bases and at J to 9 bases, leaving 5 bases not matched to a gene. The CDR3 runs 14 residues. The V gene's germline CDR1 is SSHAT and CDR2 FNYEAQ (reference sequence). In DNA, the CDR3 is TGTGCCAGCAGCGAGACTAGCGGGGGGGGCCCCCAGTACTTC. Its translation: CASSETSGGGPQYF.

This chain connects TRBV7-9 to TRBJ1-1, with D unresolved. Germline loops: CDR1 SEHNR, CDR2 FQNEAQ (reference sequence). This CDR3 comprises 15 residues. V was cut by 5 bases and J by 5 bases, with 18 bases left in between. For the CDR3, the DNA is TGTGCCAGCAGCCCAATCGGACGGGATTGGACTGAAGCTTTCTTT. Its translation is CASSPIGRDWTEAFF.

The J gene is TRBJ1-4, the V gene TRBV5-1; 7 nucleotides align to TRBD1. V was clipped by 3 bases and J by 8 bases; unmatched bases: 13. Germline V gives CDR1 SGHRS, CDR2 YFSETQ. This CDR3 is 16 amino acids long. The CDR3 region has the DNA TGCGCCAGCAGCTACGCTCTGGGACAGACCTTAGAAAAACTGTTTTTT. Residues: CASSYALGQTLEKLFF.